Listed below are T cell receptor beta chains from one sample, sequenced in a study of cytomegalovirus exposure and HLA in healthy donors. The protocol was immunoSEQ multiplex PCR, while the TCRdb copy is restricted to in-frame clones and leaves out a portion. This sample carries about 270,000 clones, 86% of them seen once, and the ten largest clones take approximately 1%. The sample comprised PBMCs. The receptor source for this set is a woman younger than 35 in good health and CMV-seronegative. The CDR3 runs from the conserved cysteine through the conserved F or W. A D gene is named only where the DNA matches it firmly. Some rows have no size entry. The others give once, few or many, or a class for an expanded clone.

d_call	clone_size	j_call	v_call	cdr3_aa	cdr3_nt
TRBD2	.	TRBJ2-5	TRBV7-8	CASSAPGLAEETQYF	TGTGCCAGCAGCGCCCCGGGACTAGCGGAAGAGACCCAGTACTTC
TRBD1	once	TRBJ2-5	TRBV30	CARGTDTFQETQYF	TGTGCCCGTGGGACAGATACTTTTCAAGAGACCCAGTACTTC
.	.	TRBJ1-6	TRBV10-1	CASSGTRNSPLHF	TGCGCCAGCTCCGGGACACGAAATTCACCCCTCCACTTT
.	once	TRBJ2-7	TRBV25-1	CASSELGSQYF	TGTGCCAGCAGTGAATTAGGGAGTCAGTACTTC
.	.	TRBJ2-5	TRBV11-2	CASSLSYQETQYF	TGTGCCAGCAGCTTAAGCTATCAAGAGACCCAGTACTTC
.	once	TRBJ2-7	TRBV7-2	CASSPTGQGANEQYF	TGTGCCAGCAGCCCCACGGGACAAGGTGCCAACGAGCAGTACTTC
.	.	TRBJ2-7	TRBV9	CASSRTDSYEQYF	TGTGCCAGCAGCAGGACAGACTCCTACGAGCAGTACTTC
.	.	TRBJ1-4	TRBV18	CASSQLAGTNEKLFF	TGTGCCAGCTCACAATTGGCGGGAACTAATGAAAAACTGTTTTTT
.	.	TRBJ2-7	TRBV7-9	CASSSEVSTYVQYF	TGTGCCAGCAGTTCGGAGGTTTCCACCTACGTCCAGTACTTC
TRBD1	.	TRBJ1-1	TRBV6-4	CASREQGTVNTEAFF	TGTGCCAGCAGGGAACAGGGGACCGTGAACACTGAAGCTTTCTTT
.	.	TRBJ1-6	TRBV9	CASSVAGFNSPLHF	TGTGCCAGCAGCGTAGCCGGGTTTAATTCACCCCTCCACTTT
TRBD1	.	TRBJ2-7	TRBV6-5	CASSYSGTGVTSGQYF	TGTGCCAGCAGTTACAGTGGGACAGGGGTGACCTCAGGGCAGTACTTC
TRBD2	.	TRBJ2-1	TRBV18	CASSSGGANEQFF	TGTGCCAGCTCATCGGGAGGGGCAAATGAGCAGTTCTTC
.	.	TRBJ2-5	TRBV28	CASSFWNGRTDQETQYF	TGTGCCAGCAGTTTCTGGAACGGCAGGACAGATCAAGAGACCCAGTACTTC
.	.	TRBJ2-5	TRBV12-5	CASGFPTGETQYF	TGTGCTAGTGGTTTCCCCACAGGTGAGACCCAGTACTTC
.	.	TRBJ1-1	TRBV28	CASSSRYTGLGTEAFF	TGTGCCAGCAGTTCCCGATATACAGGTTTGGGCACTGAAGCTTTCTTT
TRBD1	.	TRBJ2-5	TRBV5-1	CASSPGQTSVETQYF	TGCGCCAGCTCACCGGGACAGACCAGTGTAGAGACCCAGTACTTC
TRBD2	.	TRBJ2-3	TRBV4-3	CASSQDISSGGLVTDTQYF	TGCGCCAGCAGCCAAGATATTAGCAGCGGGGGCCTAGTAACAGATACGCAGTATTTT
.	.	TRBJ1-4	TRBV5-1	CASSSQWASEKLFF	TGCGCCAGCAGCTCCCAGTGGGCGTCCGAAAAACTGTTTTTT
.	.	TRBJ1-3	TRBV25-1	CASSEWGGNSGNTIYF	TGTGCCAGCAGTGAATGGGGGGGAAACTCTGGAAACACCATATATTTT
TRBD2	.	TRBJ2-3	TRBV4-1	CASSVGGAHTQYF	TGCGCCAGCAGCGTCGGGGGGGCTCATACGCAGTATTTT
TRBD2	.	TRBJ2-7	TRBV7-2	CASSLAPVGAGGEQYF	TGTGCCAGCAGCTTAGCGCCCGTGGGAGCGGGGGGGGAGCAGTACTTC
TRBD2	.	TRBJ2-1	TRBV7-8	CASSASGTYPYNEQFF	TGTGCCAGCAGCGCTAGCGGGACGTACCCCTACAATGAGCAGTTCTTC
.	once	TRBJ2-7	TRBV6-5	CASSYYGEEYEQYF	TGTGCCAGCAGTTACTACGGGGAGGAGTACGAGCAGTACTTC
TRBD2	.	TRBJ2-3	TRBV10-3	CAISESRIAGGPTDTQYF	TGTGCCATCAGTGAGTCGAGGATAGCGGGAGGCCCCACAGATACGCAGTATTTT
TRBD2	.	TRBJ2-1	TRBV7-6	CASSSGLAGDNEQFF	TGTGCCAGCAGCTCCGGACTAGCGGGGGACAATGAGCAGTTCTTC
TRBD1	.	TRBJ2-5	TRBV29-1	CSGATGVQETQYF	TGCAGCGGGGCGACAGGGGTGCAGGAGACCCAGTACTTC
TRBD1	.	TRBJ2-3	TRBV6-5	CASSPDRGTDTQYF	TGTGCCAGCAGTCCGGACAGGGGAACAGATACGCAGTATTTT
TRBD1	.	TRBJ2-7	TRBV6-5	CASSYSGQGGEQYF	TGTGCCAGCAGTTACTCGGGACAGGGGGGCGAGCAGTACTTC
.	.	TRBJ1-6	TRBV30	CASRAGSSYNSPLHF	TGTGCCTCAAGGGCAGGGTCGTCCTATAATTCACCCCTCCACTTT
.	.	TRBJ1-1	TRBV29-1	CSVIAGGVRTEAFF	TGCAGCGTTATCGCGGGGGGGGTAAGGACTGAAGCTTTCTTT
TRBD2	.	TRBJ2-1	TRBV11-2	CASSFTGGASYNEQFF	TGTGCCAGCAGCTTCACCGGGGGGGCGTCCTACAATGAGCAGTTCTTC
.	.	TRBJ1-2	TRBV4-3	CASSQESGGRGYTF	TGCGCCAGCAGCCAAGAGAGCGGGGGGAGGGGCTACACCTTC